Listed here is a single T cell receptor beta chain. The antigen remains undetermined. The data were obtained in a study of shared clonotypes between healthy human individuals. Study-wide points: Generation probabilities of non-shared clonotypes were lower (relative to those shared by all four donors).

CDR3 length equals 15 residues. Germline V gene sequence: CDR1 SGHNT, CDR2 YYREEE (reference sequence). V lost 3 bases and J lost 1; bases outside the gene matches: 4. Sequenced by immunoSEQ multiplex PCR; TCRdb stores in-frame clones only, minus some. The table has 1.5 million to 2.5 million clones, approximately 95% seen once. Cells designated naive CD8 were CD45RO-negative and were positively selected for CCR7, with terminally differentiated effector memory CD45RA+ cells excluded. None of the donors, who were healthy HIV-negative adults, had recently had acute infections or vaccinations. This TCR derives from a man between 18 and 35 years old in good health. The V gene is TRBV5-4, the J gene TRBJ2-7; 10 nucleotides match TRBD1. Sequenced input: naive CD8+ T cells sorted from blood. Here the CDR3 reads CASSWGQGRSYEQYF. In nucleotides, the CDR3 is TGTGCCAGCAGCTGGGGACAGGGGAGGTCCTACGAGCAGTACTTC.